This T cell receptor beta chain was retrieved from a study of blood T cell repertoires in COVID-19. Background on the study: From T cells, B-cell-depleted T cells, or PBMCs came the material, which was cDNA or gDNA.

V gave up 6 bases and J gave up 5 bases, with 22 bases separating them. The CDR3 is made up of 16 amino acids. CDR1 is MNHEY, CDR2 SVGEGT, per germline. As originally analysed: Using reference gene primer amplification, nucleated cell counts were estimated. The data were produced by immunoSEQ multiplex PCR, yet TCRdb's version contains in-frame clones alone and is incomplete. V, J and clone size reflect that table, while D and trimming were determined from the DNA. The table shows about 88,000 clones, with roughly 85% occurring only once. V is TRBV6-2 or TRBV6-3 and J is TRBJ2-5, with a possible D match to TRBD1 (6 bases). The sample taken for sequencing was peripheral blood. This clonotype was sampled from a human donor in a cohort sampled during active COVID-19. CDR3 protein: CASSRLRQAGSETQYF. The CDR3 DNA sequence: TGTGCCAGCAGCCGCCTACGACAGGCCGGTTCCGAGACCCAGTACTTC.